A selection of T cell receptor beta chains follows, all from one sample in a study of PD-1 and CTLA-4 blockade in melanoma. The assay was immunoSEQ multiplex PCR, and TCRdb's table has in-frame clones only and misses some. The sample carries about 21,000 clones, around 88% recorded once. The material was CD8+ T cells from peripheral blood, obtained before anti-PD-1 treatment. All receptors come from a human donor with melanoma. The CDR3 runs from the conserved cysteine through the conserved F or W.

TRBV4-2,TRBJ2-3,CASSPGTGVDTQYF
TRBV27,TRBJ1-4,CASSLIGTHEKLFF
TRBV12-2,TRBJ1-4,CASRLAPATNEKLFF
TRBV27,TRBJ1-2,CASSSRDNPPGGYTF
TRBV28,TRBJ1-5,CAAGVGVYNQPQHF
TRBV2,TRBJ1-5,CASSESRVDEPQHF
TRBV7-9,TRBJ1-1,CASSDTSGQINTEAFF
TRBV27,TRBJ2-2,CASSRGGGELFF
TRBV27,TRBJ2-1,CASSSYSYNEQFF
TRBV24-1,TRBJ2-3,CATSLSGGTRGTQYF
TRBV5-4,TRBJ1-1,CASSASHSNTEAFF
TRBV6-2/TRBV6-3,TRBJ2-1,CASSPREFDEQFF
TRBV2,TRBJ2-1,CASRFSGGGDEQFF
TRBV6-5,TRBJ2-1,CASSHTSGAYNEQFF
TRBV27,TRBJ1-5,CASSSTTDRNNQPQHF
TRBV7-8,TRBJ1-5,CASSLVQSPHQPQHF
TRBV9,TRBJ1-2,CASSTDRGKPNYGYTF
TRBV12-3/TRBV12-4,TRBJ1-1,CASSYQLTEAFF
TRBV7-6,TRBJ2-7,CASSLVGKSYEQYF
TRBV10-3,TRBJ2-7,CAITPDGSYEQYF
TRBV4-3,TRBJ2-7,CASSQDYNTPYEQYF
TRBV7-2,TRBJ2-3,CASSLGRGLGDTQYF
TRBV28,TRBJ2-7,CASSLGAGSTYEQYF
TRBV7-6,TRBJ2-1,CASSLVGYNEQFF
TRBV28,TRBJ1-2,CASSLGSGGYTF
TRBV2,TRBJ1-5,CASSETGASQPQHF
TRBV4-1,TRBJ1-5,CASSLTDFNQPQHF
TRBV2,TRBJ2-1,CASSEAGNNEQFF
TRBV5-8,TRBJ1-1,CASSHGNTEAFF
TRBV9,TRBJ1-1,CASSPGGPGTEAFF
TRBV7-8,TRBJ2-2,CASSLERSNTGELFF
TRBV6-6,TRBJ2-3,CASTPGLARDTDTQYF
TRBV6-5,TRBJ2-1,CASRGQGPNEQFF
TRBV2,TRBJ1-2,CASSDLTGDHGYTF
TRBV6-2/TRBV6-3,TRBJ2-7,CASSYSSYEQYF
TRBV29-1,TRBJ2-2,CSVPGLTNTGELFF
TRBV27,TRBJ1-2,CASRTLGLEGYGYTF
TRBV6-1,TRBJ2-2,CASSESSGGTGELFF
TRBV9,TRBJ2-3,CASSGGLAGTDTQYF
TRBV5-4,TRBJ2-1,CASSGGGSYNEQFF
TRBV9,TRBJ2-7,CASSYSGSSYEQYF
TRBV5-5,TRBJ1-1,CASSIGTGGVFGTEAFF
TRBV5-5,TRBJ2-7,CASSPRDFYEQYF
TRBV21-1,TRBJ1-2,CASSKEVTGADYGYTF
TRBV25-1,TRBJ2-3,CASSEFTRDTQYF
TRBV2,TRBJ2-7,CASSVYRGYEQYF
TRBV6-5,TRBJ1-2,CASSYGQGYDYGYTF
TRBV18,TRBJ2-2,CASSPGPTTGELFF
TRBV30,TRBJ1-1,CAWSLLGGEDTEAFF
TRBV4-2,TRBJ1-2,CASSQDGSLGNYGYTF
TRBV27,TRBJ2-7,CASSPRRPTYEQYF
TRBV7-9,TRBJ2-1,CASSSISGGAIDEQFF
TRBV30,TRBJ2-2,CAWSVSPNTGELFF
TRBV29-1,TRBJ1-2,CSVESPGQNYGYTF
TRBV27,TRBJ1-3,CASSSLTGSGNTIYF